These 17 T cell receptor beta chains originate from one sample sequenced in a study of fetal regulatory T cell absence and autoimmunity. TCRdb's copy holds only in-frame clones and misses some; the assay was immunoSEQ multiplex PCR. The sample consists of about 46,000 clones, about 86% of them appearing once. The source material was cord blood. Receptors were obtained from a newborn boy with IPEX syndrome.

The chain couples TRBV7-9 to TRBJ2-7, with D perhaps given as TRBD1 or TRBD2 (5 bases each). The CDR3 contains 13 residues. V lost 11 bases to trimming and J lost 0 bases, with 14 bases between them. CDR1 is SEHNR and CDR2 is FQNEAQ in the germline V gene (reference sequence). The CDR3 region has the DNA TGTGCCGAATATGGGACCAGCTCCTACGAGCAGTACTTC. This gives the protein CAEYGTSSYEQYF. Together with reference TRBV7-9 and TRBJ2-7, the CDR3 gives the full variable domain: DTGVSQNPRHKITKRGQNVTFRCDPISEHNRLYWYRQTLGQGPEFLTYFQNEAQLEKSRLLSDRFSAERPKGSFSTLEIQRTEQGDSAMYLCAEYGTSSYEQYFGPGTRLTVT.

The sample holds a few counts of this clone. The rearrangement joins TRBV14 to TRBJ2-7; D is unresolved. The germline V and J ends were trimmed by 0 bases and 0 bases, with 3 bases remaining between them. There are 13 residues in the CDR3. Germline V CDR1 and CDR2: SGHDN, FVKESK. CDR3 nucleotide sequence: TGTGCCAGCAGCCAAGACAACTCCTACGAGCAGTACTTC. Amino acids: CASSQDNSYEQYF.

For the CDR3, the DNA is TGTGCCTGGAGCTTACTAAAGGACACTGAAGCTTTCTTT. Translation gives CAWSLLKDTEAFF. This chain links TRBV30 with TRBJ1-1; no clear D. CDR1 is GTSNPN, CDR2 SVGIG, per germline (reference sequence). CDR3 length: 13 amino acids. V gave up 3 bases and J gave up 3 bases, with 11 bases separating them.

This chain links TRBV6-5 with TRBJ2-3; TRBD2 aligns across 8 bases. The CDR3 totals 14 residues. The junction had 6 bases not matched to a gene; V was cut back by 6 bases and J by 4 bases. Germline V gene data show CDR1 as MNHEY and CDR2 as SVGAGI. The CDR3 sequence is CASSRGGAPDTQYF. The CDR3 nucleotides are TGTGCCAGCAGCCGGGGGGGCGCCCCAGATACGCAGTATTTT.

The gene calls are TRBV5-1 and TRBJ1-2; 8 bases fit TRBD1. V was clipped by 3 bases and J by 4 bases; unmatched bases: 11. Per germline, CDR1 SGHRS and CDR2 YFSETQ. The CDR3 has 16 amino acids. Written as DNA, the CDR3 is TGCGCCAGCAGCTGGTACCCATTTGACAGGGGCTATGGCTACACCTTC. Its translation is CASSWYPFDRGYGYTF.

CDR3 sequence (DNA): TGTGCCAGCAGCTTGAGGGGGATAAGGGACACTGAAGCTTTCTTT. Its protein product is CASSLRGIRDTEAFF. This chain links TRBV7-8 with TRBJ1-1; perhaps TRBD1 as D (6 bases). The CDR3 totals 15 residues. CDR1 is SGHVS and CDR2 is FQNEAQ in the germline V gene. V was clipped by 3 bases and J by 3 bases, with 14 bases between them.

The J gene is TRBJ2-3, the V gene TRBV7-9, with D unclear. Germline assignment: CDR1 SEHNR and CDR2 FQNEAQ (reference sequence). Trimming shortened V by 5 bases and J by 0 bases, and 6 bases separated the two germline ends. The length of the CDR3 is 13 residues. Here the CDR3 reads CASSPDSTDTQYF. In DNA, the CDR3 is TGTGCCAGCAGCCCGGATAGCACAGATACGCAGTATTTT.

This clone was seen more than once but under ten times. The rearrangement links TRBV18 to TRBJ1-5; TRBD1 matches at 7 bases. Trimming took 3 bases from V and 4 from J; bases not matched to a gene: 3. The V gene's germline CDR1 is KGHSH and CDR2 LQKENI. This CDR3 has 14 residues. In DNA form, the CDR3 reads TGTGCCAGCTCACCGTACAGGGGAAATCAGCCCCAGCATTTT. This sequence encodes CASSPYRGNQPQHF.

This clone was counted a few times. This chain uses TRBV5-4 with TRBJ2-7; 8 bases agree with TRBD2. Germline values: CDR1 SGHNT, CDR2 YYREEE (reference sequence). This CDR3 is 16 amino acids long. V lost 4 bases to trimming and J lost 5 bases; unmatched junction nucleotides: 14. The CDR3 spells CASSMGTRRGGDEQYF. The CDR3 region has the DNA TGTGCCAGCAGCATGGGGACTAGGAGAGGGGGAGACGAGCAGTACTTC.

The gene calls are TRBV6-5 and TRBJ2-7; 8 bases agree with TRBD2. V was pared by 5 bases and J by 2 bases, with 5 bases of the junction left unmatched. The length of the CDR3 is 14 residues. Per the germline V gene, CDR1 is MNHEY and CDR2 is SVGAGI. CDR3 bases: TGTGCCAGCAGTGATCGGGGGGGCCCCTACGAGCAGTACTTC. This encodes CASSDRGGPYEQYF.

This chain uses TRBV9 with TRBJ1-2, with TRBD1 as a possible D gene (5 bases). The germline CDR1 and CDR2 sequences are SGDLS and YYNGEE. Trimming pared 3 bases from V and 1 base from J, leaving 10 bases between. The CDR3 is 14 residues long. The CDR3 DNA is TGTGCCAGCAGCGCACGGGACGGTAACTATGGCTACACCTTC. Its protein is CASSARDGNYGYTF.

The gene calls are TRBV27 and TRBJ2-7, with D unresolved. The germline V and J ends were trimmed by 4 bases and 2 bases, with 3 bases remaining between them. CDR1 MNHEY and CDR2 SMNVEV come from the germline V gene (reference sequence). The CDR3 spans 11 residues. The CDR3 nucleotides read TGTGCCAGCAGTTCCCCCTACGAGCAGTACTTC. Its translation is CASSSPYEQYF.

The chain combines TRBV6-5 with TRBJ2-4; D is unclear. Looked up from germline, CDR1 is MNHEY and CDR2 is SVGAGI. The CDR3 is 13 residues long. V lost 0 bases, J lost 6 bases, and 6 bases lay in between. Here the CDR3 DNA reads TGTGCCAGCAGTTACTCCCCTCGAAACATTCAGTACTTC. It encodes CASSYSPRNIQYF.

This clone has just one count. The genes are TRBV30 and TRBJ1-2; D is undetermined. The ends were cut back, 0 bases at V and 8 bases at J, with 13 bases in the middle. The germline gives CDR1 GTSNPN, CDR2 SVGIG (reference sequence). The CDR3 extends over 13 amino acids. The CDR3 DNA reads TGTGCCTGGAGTGTACACGGAGGCTTAGGCTACACCTTC. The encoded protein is CAWSVHGGLGYTF.

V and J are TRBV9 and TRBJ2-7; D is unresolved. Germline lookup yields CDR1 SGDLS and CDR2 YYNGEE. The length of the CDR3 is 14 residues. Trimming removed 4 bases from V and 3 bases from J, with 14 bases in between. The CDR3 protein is CASSSGPRSYEQYF. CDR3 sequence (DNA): TGTGCCAGCAGCTCCGGACCGAGGAGCTACGAGCAGTACTTC.

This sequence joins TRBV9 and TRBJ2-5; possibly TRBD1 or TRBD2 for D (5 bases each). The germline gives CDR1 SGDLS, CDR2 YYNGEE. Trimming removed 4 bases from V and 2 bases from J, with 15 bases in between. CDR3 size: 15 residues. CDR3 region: CASSPGGGAQETQYF. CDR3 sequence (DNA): TGTGCCAGCAGCCCCGGTGGGGGAGCTCAAGAGACCCAGTACTTC.

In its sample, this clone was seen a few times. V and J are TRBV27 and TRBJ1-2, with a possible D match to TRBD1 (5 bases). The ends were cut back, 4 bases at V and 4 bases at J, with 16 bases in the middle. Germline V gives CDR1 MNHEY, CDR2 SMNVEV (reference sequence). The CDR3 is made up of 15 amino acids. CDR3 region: CASSSIAGLGYGYTF. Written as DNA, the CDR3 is TGTGCCAGCAGTTCTATTGCGGGACTGGGCTATGGCTACACCTTC.